This T cell receptor beta chain was sequenced in a study of T cells in Graves' hyperthyroidism and ophthalmopathy. The TCR beta CDR3 regions underwent amplification using RNA transcripts as the source. Initially, a first-round RT-PCR of the TCR CDR3 employed the HTBI primer set. From the multiplex PCR reads, TCRdb called clonotypes with MiXCR, one entry per CDR3 protein. Of about 96,000 distinct CDR3 sequences listed, 51% are singletons. CDR3 length: 15 amino acids. V lost 6 bases and J lost 9, with 18 bases in between. The germline V gene encodes CDR1 SGHVS and CDR2 FQNEAQ. In this sample, this clonotype turned up many times.

This receptor was identified in a woman aged 40 to 50 with Graves' hyperthyroidism. V usage is TRBV7-8 and J usage is TRBJ1-6; possible D gene TRBD1, 5 bases. Sequencing was performed on blood. This CDR3 is CASRRQSTVGSPLHF. The CDR3 region has the DNA TGTGCCAGCAGGCGACAGTCAACTGTGGGTTCACCCCTCCACTTT.